Shown below are 5 T cell receptor beta chains from a single sample sequenced in a study of cytomegalovirus exposure and HLA in healthy donors. This PCR relied on a set of 60 Vbeta primers and 13 Jbeta primers. Sequenced by immunoSEQ multiplex PCR; TCRdb stores in-frame clones only, minus some. The sample holds approximately 300,000 clones, about 80% seen once. The material sequenced was PBMCs. The receptors originated from a girl aged 2 to 10 in good health and CMV-seronegative.

The V call is TRBV12-5, the J call TRBJ1-6; a weak D match, TRBD1 (5 bases). Trimming took 0 bases from V and 5 from J, leaving 11 bases between them. Per germline, CDR1 LGHNT and CDR2 FRNRAP. The CDR3 has 16 residues. The CDR3 is CASGLVPQGNNSPLHF. CDR3 bases: TGTGCTAGTGGTTTGGTACCTCAGGGTAATAATTCACCCCTCCACTTT.

The genes are TRBV11-3 and TRBJ1-1, with TRBD1 as a possible D gene (5 bases). In germline, CDR1 is SGHNT, CDR2 YENEEA. The CDR3 consists of 11 residues. Trimming removed 3 bases at V and 7 bases at J, with 6 bases between. CDR3 protein: CASSLGGEAFF. The CDR3 region has the DNA TGTGCCAGCAGCTTGGGGGGTGAAGCTTTCTTT.

The chain employs TRBV7-8 and TRBJ1-6; 9 bases are shared with TRBD1. Trimming took 3 bases from V and 7 from J; bases not matched to a gene: 7. This CDR3 contains 16 residues. Germline values: CDR1 SGHVS, CDR2 FQNEAQ. The CDR3, as DNA: TGTGCCAGCAGCTTCCGCCGGGACAGGGTAAATTCACCCCTCCACTTT. Translating it yields CASSFRRDRVNSPLHF.

The rearrangement uses TRBV28 and TRBJ2-5, with TRBD1 matching 7 bases. This CDR3 is 16 amino acids long. Trimming removed 3 bases from V and 3 bases from J; junction bases left unmatched: 10. From germline, CDR1 is MDHEN and CDR2 SYDVKM. CDR3 nucleotide sequence: TGTGCCAGCAGTTTGGCCCTCGGACAGGTAAAAGAGACCCAGTACTTC. It is translated as CASSLALGQVKETQYF.

This clone appeared a single time. This chain links TRBV5-6 with TRBJ1-1; TRBD1 aligns across 12 bases. The germline V gene encodes CDR1 SGHDT and CDR2 YYEEEE. Trimming cost V 4 bases and J 5 bases; bases outside gene matches: 6. The CDR3 is 15 residues long. For the CDR3, the DNA is TGTGCCAGCAGCCCCGGGACAGGGGGCGCGACTGAAGCTTTCTTT. This gives the protein CASSPGTGGATEAFF. Together with reference TRBV5-6 and TRBJ1-1, the CDR3 gives the full variable domain: DAGVTQSPTHLIKTRGQQVTLRCSPKSGHDTVSWYQQALGQGPQFIFQYYEEEERQRGNFPDRFSGHQFPNYSSELNVNALLLGDSALYLCASSPGTGGATEAFFGQGTRLTVV.